This TCR beta chain derives from a study of cytomegalovirus exposure and HLA in healthy donors (TCRdb year 2017). A note on the overall study: In an earlier analysis of under 750 of the donors, 276 Gb of sequence data and 100 million or so unique TCR beta sequences from roughly 190 million T cells were reported. About 310 gigabases of sequencing data and 70 million to 85 million unique TCR sequences were included in an early release covering about 600 HLA-typed donors. Of the roughly 400 genotyped donors, roughly 85% fell in the genetic ancestry cluster associated with self-reported Caucasian donors. The study aimed to test whether cataloging public T cell receptors could reveal signatures of past pathogen exposure. The study used immunosequencing to profile the T cell repertoires of hundreds of subjects and linked those repertoires to cytomegalovirus serostatus. A separate validation cohort of 100 to 150 different subjects was used in addition to the approximately 700-subject first cohort. High-throughput TCR immunosequencing, statistical association of individual TCRs with disease status, and machine learning were combined to predict cytomegalovirus infection status. In a later analysis, previously published TCR beta repertoires from several hundred donors were re-analyzed and high-resolution HLA genotyping was added so that TCR occurrence patterns could be studied. The later analysis used no new phenotypic data to find candidate immune exposures, relying instead on TCR beta sequences and their occurrence across donors. An earlier analysis of some 500 of the donors used high-throughput TCR beta sequencing to judge whether each TCR beta V gene segment behaved as functional or pseudogenic. Donor age, sex, ethnicity and CMV serostatus were compiled together with the repertoire data. Genome-wide SNP genotypes for about three fifths of the roughly 700 donors were used in a later genetic analysis, which treated that subset as a discovery cohort. Every discovery cohort repertoire had been produced on one sequencing platform. HLA typing included class I and class II loci at four-digit resolution. The number of typed donors differed by locus: about 620-640 for A, B, C, DRB1 and DQB1; 500 to 550 for DQA1; some 610 for DPA1; and 400 to 480 for DPB1. Five DR-DQ haplotypes were treated as single units for association and clustering because of strong linkage in the cohort. Among approximately 370 genotyped donors of the cohort, an average of roughly 230,000 unique TCR beta nucleotide sequences was sequenced per donor, of which about 19% were non-productive. Study-wide findings and limitations: Three of the identified cytomegalovirus-associated TCR beta chains were confirmed in vitro to be specific for cytomegalovirus antigens. Correlated functional status among segregating V segments might be attributable to linkage disequilibrium, but an unknown experimental factor could not be ruled out. Most TCR sequences were seen in very few donors, while some public TCRs were found in many individuals. Cytomegalovirus status was reported to be diagnosed by the classifier with high specificity and sensitivity in both the original and validation cohorts. A further reported finding was that TCR beta sequences accurately predicted the HLA-A and HLA-B alleles for most subjects in the first cohort. A later analysis found that most CMV-associated TCR beta chains appeared HLA-restricted, with HLA associations seemingly driven largely by CMV exposure. According to a later analysis, TCR association rates differed among HLA loci, with DRB1 alleles showing the most associated TCRs and HLA-C alleles showing the fewest. The study listed 150 to 200 TCR beta chains as associated with cytomegalovirus. Several of the top co-occurrence clusters appeared to be linked to parvovirus B19, influenza, CMV and Epstein-Barr virus, according to a later analysis. Strong co-occurrence of HLA alleles, especially DR and DQ, made assigning TCR associations to individual alleles difficult. A cluster of highly shared sequence variants was judged likely to be a technical artifact of the sequencing pipeline. Some IMGT-functional V segments, including TRBV6-2 and TRBV6-3, could not be distinguished by the 87-base-pair reads and were therefore excluded. Because counts were too low, 15 to 20 rarely observed V segments, including chromosome 9 orphons, were excluded from the earlier analysis of some 540 of the donors. Compared with equally common non-associated chains, HLA-associated TCR beta chains in a later analysis were more clonally expanded and had lower generation probabilities. Because some donors lacked HLA typing at each locus, the association tests relied only on the typed subset. For the cohort, immune exposure information was limited to CMV serostatus. This cohort had only TCR beta chains sequenced, and the lack of alpha or paired-chain data limited which features could be detected. It was suggested by the authors that the approach could potentially be generalized to other disease states and immunological phenotypes. According to a later genetic analysis, donors in an Asian-associated ancestry cluster had fewer N-insertions in productive TCRs than the approximately 710-donor mean. Specific HLA alleles were associated with 15,000 to 20,000 TCR beta sequences at a false discovery rate of 0.05 in a later analysis. Presence/absence analyses assumed roughly uniform sequencing depth across donors, an assumption that may not hold. An association between a missense DCLRE1C variant and V-gene and J-gene trimming of TCR beta chains was found in a later genetic analysis and replicated in an independent cohort. An earlier analysis of approximately 590 of the donors showed that most TCR beta V segments appeared in productive rearrangements either about 87% or about 30% of the time, which broadly matched IMGT annotations.

Library construction relied on the immunoSEQ multiplex PCR assay. For the multiplex PCR, a mixture combining 60 forward primers for TCR Vbeta segments and 13 reverse primers for TCR Jbeta segments was used. The CDR3 region of rearranged TCR beta genes was amplified from genomic DNA by a multiplex PCR assay. The amplified TCR beta libraries were sequenced on the Illumina HiSeq System as 87-base-pair reads. The paper's processing steps were these. Across the roughly 670 repertoires, a later analysis counted 75 million to 90 million unique TCR beta chains, 8.5 million to 12 million of which were shared by at least two donors. Raw reads were error-corrected and collapsed into unique sequences by a nearest-neighbor algorithm in which closely related sequences were merged to remove PCR and sequencing errors. V, D and J gene segments were assigned by aligning CDR3 sequences to IMGT reference sequences. For a sequence to be retained, a match of at least six nucleotides to both a V gene segment and a J gene segment was required. A rearrangement was called productive if the CDR3 had no stop codons and remained in frame with V and J, and every other rearrangement was called non-productive. CDR3 was defined by IMGT convention, running from the second conserved V-encoded cysteine to the conserved J-encoded phenylalanine. The earlier analysis of roughly 590 of the donors excluded sequences that lacked an unambiguous match to a single V gene segment. In an earlier analysis of a few hundred of the donors, V segments were called functional above 56.7% productive rearrangements and were called segregating when the between-donor standard deviation exceeded 5%. To diagnose cytomegalovirus status from the catalog of TCR beta chain sequences, a statistical classification framework was built. A later analysis assigned V and J genes by comparing TCR nucleotide sequences with IMGT/GENE-DB human TR gene sequences. A later analysis assigned CDR3 sequences and most-parsimonious VDJ recombination scenarios with the TCRdist pipeline. In a later analysis, every TCR beta chain was defined by the combination of its CDR3 amino acid sequence and its V-gene family, and reads without a unique V-gene family were dropped. As a way to deal with suspected cross-contamination and a sequencing artifact, a later analysis dropped under 600 nucleotide sequences that were highly shared and had low generation probability. A later analysis calculated a clonal expansion index for each public chain from normalized within-repertoire ranks of inferred template counts. In a later analysis, generation probabilities were computed using a VDJ recombination model fitted to out-of-frame rearrangements, and the results were checked against IGoR. Hypergeometric tests were used in a later analysis to score TCR-TCR, TCR-HLA and TCR-CMV co-occurrence, with a repertoire-size bias correction applied to the TCR pairs. A later analysis estimated false discovery rates by permuting HLA or CMV assignments 20 times. In a later analysis, co-occurring TCRs were grouped using DBSCAN, and TCRdist sequence similarity was added for clustering within HLA-allele-positive subsets. Co-occurrence clustering excluded repertoires with fewer than 30,000 or more than 120,000 public chains, plus five with anomalous nucleotide sharing. TCRdb stores this immuneACCESS table with in-frame sequences only. Part of the clones is absent; in the studies checked, under half of the shortfall reflects unresolved V genes, and no reason is known for the rest. From that table come the V and J calls and clone size; the DNA was used to work out D and trimming. Across this sample there are about 140,000 clones, with about four fifths seen only once. The ten most abundant clones make up approximately 1.2% of the sample.

The cohort consisted of some 670 healthy bone marrow donors. All cohort members were sampled while nominally healthy, although unrecorded immune exposures were likely present. The donor tested CMV seropositive, placing the donor among the roughly 300 seropositive members of the cohort. A peripheral blood sample was provided by each donor, and peripheral blood mononuclear cells were used for TCR beta sequencing. The Qiagen DNeasy Blood Extraction Kit was used to extract genomic DNA from the blood cell samples. A word on this clone: The antigen this receptor binds is unknown. Base qualities are not recorded, but no much larger clone differs from it by a single base.

The germline V gene (reference sequence) provides CDR1 MNHEY and CDR2 SMNVEV. Spanning cysteine to phenylalanine, the CDR3 consists of 13 amino acids. Here the CDR3 DNA is all that survives: 39 bases in frame from base 1. Trimming takes 0 bases from V and 3 bases from J, and the germline ends sit 5 bases apart. Sequences were obtained from PBMCs. The chain uses TRBV27 and TRBJ1-1, with the D gene not confidently named. The clonotype originates from a male donor in good health and CMV-seropositive. The bases read TGTGCCAGCAGTTTATCCGGTTACACTGAAGCTTTCTTT. Its translation reads: CASSLSGYTEAFF.